These 31 T cell receptor beta chains originate from one sample sequenced in a study of T cell repertoires in cytomegalovirus infection. TCRdb independently ran MiXCR on the reads; one entry per CDR3 protein. There are about 250,000 distinct CDR3 sequences in the sample; over 15% occur only once, and roughly 45% lies in the top ten. Sequenced: CD8+ T cells from PBMCs. Receptors were obtained from a human donor in good health (CMV status not recorded). Some clones in this sample may be carry-over from other donors' samples.

This chain uses TRBV6-5 with TRBJ2-7, with TRBD1 matching 8 bases. The CDR3 sequence is 13 residues long. The V and J ends lost 0 bases and 6 bases, in that order; junction bases with no gene match: 1. The germline CDR1 and CDR2 sequences are MNHEY and SVGAGI. The CDR3 protein is CASSYSTGVEQYF. The CDR3 DNA follows: TGTGCCAGCAGTTACTCGACAGGGGTCGAGCAGTACTTC.

The V and J genes are TRBV7-9 and TRBJ2-2; D gene uncertain. The CDR3 sequence is 11 residues long. V was shortened by 6 bases and J by 5 bases, with 4 bases between the two germline ends. Germline CDR1 is SEHNR and CDR2 is FQNEAQ (reference sequence). CDR3 in amino acids: CASRVTGELFF. CDR3 DNA: TGTGCCAGCAGGGTGACCGGGGAGCTGTTTTTT. The full variable domain, with the rest looked up from reference TRBV7-9 and TRBJ2-2, is DTGVSQNPRHKITKRGQNVTFRCDPISEHNRLYWYRQTLGQGPEFLTYFQNEAQLEKSRLLSDRFSAERPKGSFSTLEIQRTEQGDSAMYLCASRVTGELFFGEGSRLTVL.

This clonotype was detected many times. The gene calls are TRBV28 and TRBJ1-5, with D uncertain. V lost 5 bases to trimming and J lost 2 bases, with 7 bases between them. The CDR3 runs to 13 residues. Germline V gene sequence: CDR1 MDHEN, CDR2 SYDVKM. The CDR3 DNA reads TGTGCCAGCAGTCCCCGGGGCAATCAGCCCCAGCATTTT. Its protein is CASSPRGNQPQHF.

This clonotype appeared many times. This rearrangement joins TRBV20-1 to TRBJ2-1; the D call may be TRBD1 or TRBD2 (6 bases each). Trimming took 0 bases from V and 4 from J, leaving 10 bases between them. CDR1 is DFQATT and CDR2 is SNEGSKA in the germline V gene (reference sequence). The CDR3 contains 14 residues. The CDR3 region has the DNA TGCAGTGCTAGAGATTTAGGGGGGTACAATGAGCAGTTCTTC. Protein sequence: CSARDLGGYNEQFF.

As to this clonotype: Since a much larger clone is just one base distant, this may be a read error. V is TRBV27 and J is TRBJ1-1; D is undetermined. The germline V gene encodes CDR1 MNHEY and CDR2 SMNVEV (reference sequence). V gave up 6 bases and J gave up 3 bases, with 11 bases separating them. The CDR3 contains 13 residues. The CDR3 sequence: CASSPSLYTEAFF. The CDR3 coding sequence is TGTGCCAGCAGCCCCAGTCTGTACACTGAAGCTTTCTTT.

The chain has TRBV29-1 and TRBJ2-2, with TRBD1 matching over 8 bases. Germline V gene sequence: CDR1 SQVTM, CDR2 ANQGSEA. The CDR3 has 16 residues. Unmatched junction bases numbered 11, after V lost 5 bases and J lost 3 bases. CDR3 in DNA: TGCAGCGTTTCACCTCCGGGACAGGAATACACCGGGGAGCTGTTTTTT. Protein product: CSVSPPGQEYTGELFF.

This clonotype was observed a handful of times. The rearrangement links TRBV28 to TRBJ2-1; D remains unclear. V shed 8 bases and J shed 5 bases, with 10 bases lying between them. This CDR3 is built from 12 residues. The germline V gene encodes CDR1 MDHEN and CDR2 SYDVKM. Here the CDR3 DNA reads TGTGCCAGCCAGGTCAGAAACAATGAGCAGTTCTTC. Translated: CASQVRNNEQFF. The full variable domain, its missing parts supplied by reference TRBV28 and TRBJ2-1, is DVKVTQSSRYLVKRTGEKVFLECVQDMDHENMFWYRQDPGLGLRLIYFSYDVKMKEKGDIPEGYSVSREKKERFSLILESASTNQTSMYLCASQVRNNEQFFGPGTRLTVL.

The V gene is TRBV7-3, the J gene TRBJ2-3; TRBD2 agrees at 10 bases. CDR3 length: 15 amino acids. Germline-derived CDR1 and CDR2 are SGHTA and FQGTGA. The trim removed 5 bases at V and 4 bases at J, leaving 6 bases unmatched. The CDR3 spells CASSQLAGTSDTQYF. The CDR3 coding sequence is TGTGCCAGCAGCCAACTAGCGGGGACTTCAGATACGCAGTATTTT.

This clonotype has more than one count but fewer than ten. The CDR3 does not close with the conserved phenylalanine or tryptophan, likely indicating a read error. The V gene is TRBV7-2, the J gene TRBJ1-2; possibly TRBD1 for D (5 bases). This CDR3 is 15 amino acids long. CDR1 and CDR2 (germline): SGHTA, FQGNSA. Trimming removed 4 bases from V and 4 bases from J, with 16 bases in between. CDR3 sequence: CASSSNLQATYGYTL. The CDR3 DNA follows: TGTGCCAGCAGCTCTAACTTACAGGCGACCTATGGCTACACCCTC.

CDR3 loop: CASRQGSDTEAFF. The CDR3, as DNA: TGTGCCAGCCGACAGGGTTCGGACACTGAAGCTTTCTTT. This chain uses TRBV19 with TRBJ1-1, with 7 bases aligning to TRBD1. This CDR3 has 13 amino acids. V trimming: 9 bases; J trimming: 3 bases; junction bases outside the gene matches: 7. Per germline, CDR1 LNHDA and CDR2 SQIVND (reference sequence).

This clonotype has just a few counts. The CDR3 sequence is CASSYGGVVTEAFF. The CDR3 DNA reads as TGTGCCAGCAGTTACGGGGGGGTGGTCACTGAAGCTTTCTTT. The chain has TRBV6-5 and TRBJ1-1; a possible D gene is TRBD1 (5 bases). The germline V and J ends were trimmed by 2 bases and 4 bases, with 11 bases remaining between them. Germline CDR1 reads MNHEY; CDR2 reads SVGAGI. The CDR3 has 14 amino acids.

This clonotype was seen at least ten times. The chain couples TRBV2 to TRBJ1-5; the match to TRBD1 covers 8 bases. The CDR3 is 15 amino acids. The V and J ends lost 6 bases and 3 bases, in that order; junction bases with no gene match: 7. Germline CDR1 SNHLY, CDR2 FYNNEI. In DNA form, the CDR3 reads TGTGCCAGCAGCGAGACAGGGGTGAACAATCAGCCCCAGCATTTT. Translating it yields CASSETGVNNQPQHF.

This clonotype was picked up a small number of times. The rearrangement links TRBV4-2 to TRBJ1-2, with 9 bases identical to TRBD1. This CDR3 has 16 residues. With 3 bases clipped from V and 3 bases from J, the junction kept 8 bases outside the gene matches. Per germline, CDR1 LGHNA and CDR2 YNFKEQ. CDR3 region: CASSHSGTGLDYGYTF. For the CDR3, the DNA is TGTGCCAGCAGCCATTCGGGGACAGGGCTGGACTATGGCTACACCTTC.

The chain recombines TRBV14 with TRBJ2-5; 8 nucleotides line up with TRBD1. Germline values: CDR1 SGHDN, CDR2 FVKESK. Trimming cost V 5 bases and J 7 bases; bases outside gene matches: 21. The CDR3 is made up of 18 amino acids. The CDR3, as DNA: TGTGCCAGCAGCACTCGCTCCTCGACAGGGGCCTACGTCAGGACCCAGTACTTC. This encodes CASSTRSSTGAYVRTQYF. The full variable domain, its missing parts supplied by reference TRBV14 and TRBJ2-5, is EAGVTQFPSHSVIEKGQTVTLRCDPISGHDNLYWYRRVMGKEIKFLLHFVKESKQDESGMPNNRFLAERTGGTYSTLKVQPAELEDSGVYFCASSTRSSTGAYVRTQYFGPGTRLLVL.

This clonotype was seen repeatedly, ten times or more. The chain joins TRBV6-5 to TRBJ1-4; weak D call: TRBD1 (5 bases). CDR3 size: 15 residues. Deletions cut 4 bases from V and 4 bases from J, with 13 bases between. Germline values: CDR1 MNHEY, CDR2 SVGAGI. CDR3 in amino acids: CASSSSTVINEKLFF. The CDR3, as DNA: TGTGCCAGCAGTTCCTCGACAGTTATTAATGAAAAACTGTTTTTT.

Only a few counts were recorded for this clonotype. V and J are TRBV20-1 and TRBJ1-6, with D uncertain. The CDR3 spans 14 residues. The V gene's germline CDR1 is DFQATT and CDR2 SNEGSKA (reference sequence). V lost 1 base and J lost 2, with 6 bases in between. The CDR3 DNA reads TGCAGTGCTAGAGGGGTCCCCTATAATTCACCCCTCCACTTT. It yields the protein CSARGVPYNSPLHF.

Many counts were recorded for this clonotype. This sequence joins TRBV6-2 or TRBV6-3 and TRBJ2-2; the D gene is possibly TRBD2 (6 bases). This CDR3 is 14 amino acids long. From germline, CDR1 is MNHEY and CDR2 SVGEGT. Trimming took off 8 bases at V and 4 bases at J, with 14 bases between the two ends. The CDR3 loop is CASLPRELTGELFF. The CDR3 coding sequence is TGTGCCAGCCTCCCTCGGGAGCTCACCGGGGAGCTGTTTTTT.

Worth noting for this clonotype: Compared with germline, one end of the junction differs, possibly owing to a read error. This sequence joins TRBV28 and TRBJ1-1, with D maybe TRBD1 (6 bases). Germline V gene sequence: CDR1 MDHEN, CDR2 SYDVKM. This CDR3 region has 15 residues. The CDR3 here is CACSSLTGLNTEAFF. CDR3 coding DNA: TGTGCCTGCAGTTCTTTGACAGGACTAAACACTGAAGCTTTCTTT.

This clonotype was detected only a few times. The genes are TRBV28 and TRBJ2-3; 13 bases are a match to TRBD2. Germline V gene data show CDR1 as MDHEN and CDR2 as SYDVKM. V was pared by 2 bases and J by 6 bases, with 8 bases of the junction left unmatched. This CDR3 has 17 residues. The CDR3 protein is CASSLELAGGLWDTQYF. The CDR3 DNA reads TGTGCCAGCAGTTTAGAACTAGCGGGGGGGTTATGGGATACGCAGTATTTT.

This chain uses TRBV6-2 or TRBV6-3 with TRBJ2-7, with D maybe TRBD1 (6 bases). Germline lookup yields CDR1 MNHEY and CDR2 SVGEGT. This CDR3 contains 15 residues. V lost 0 bases to trimming and J lost 2 bases, with 11 bases between them. In DNA form, the CDR3 reads TGTGCCAGCAGTTACTCAGGGGGAACAGCCTACGAGCAGTACTTC. Its protein is CASSYSGGTAYEQYF.

This clonotype was seen many times. The chain recombines TRBV7-2 with TRBJ2-2; maybe TRBD1 (6 bases). Trimming removed 2 bases at V and 1 base at J, with 8 bases between. There are 15 residues in the CDR3. Germline V gene data show CDR1 as SGHTA and CDR2 as FQGNSA. The CDR3 nucleotides are TGTGCCAGCAGCTTATGGGGGCAGAACACCGGGGAGCTGTTTTTT. Translating gives CASSLWGQNTGELFF.

This clonotype was observed at least ten times. The CDR3 sequence: CASSGRTSDYTGELFF. Here the CDR3 DNA reads TGTGCCAGCAGCGGACGGACTAGCGATTACACCGGGGAGCTGTTTTTT. The chain employs TRBV7-8 and TRBJ2-2, with 9 bases that match TRBD2. J gave up 3 bases and V 5 bases, and 7 bases lay outside the gene matches. CDR1 is SGHVS and CDR2 is FQNEAQ in the germline V gene. CDR3 length: 16 amino acids.

This clonotype has at least ten counts. This chain joins TRBV7-2 and TRBJ2-5; D is perhaps TRBD1 (6 bases). Germline lookup yields CDR1 SGHTA and CDR2 FQGNSA. Trimming took 5 bases from V and 4 from J, leaving 20 bases between them. There are 16 residues in the CDR3. CDR3 sequence (DNA): TGTGCCAGCAGCGGACCAACAGGGAGAGGGGGAGAGACCCAGTACTTC. Translated: CASSGPTGRGGETQYF. Full variable domain (outside the CDR3, taken from reference TRBV7-2 and TRBJ2-5): GAGVSQSPSNKVTEKGKDVELRCDPISGHTALYWYRQSLGQGLEFLIYFQGNSAPDKSGLPSDRFSAERTGGSVSTLTIQRTQQEDSAVYLCASSGPTGRGGETQYFGPGTRLLVL.

This clonotype was counted at least ten times. This chain uses TRBV6-1 with TRBJ2-2, with TRBD2 identical over 9 bases. CDR3 length: 15 residues. V trimming: 5 bases; J trimming: 3 bases; junction bases outside the gene matches: 4. In germline, CDR1 is MNHNS, CDR2 SASEGT. CDR3 DNA: TGTGCCAGCAGTCATAGCGGGGGAGACACCGGGGAGCTGTTTTTT. It encodes CASSHSGGDTGELFF.

This clonotype occurred a few times. This chain joins TRBV28 and TRBJ1-5; TRBD1 aligns across 7 bases. V dropped 4 bases and J dropped 0; count of bases not matched to a gene: 15. There are 19 residues in the CDR3. The germline gives CDR1 MDHEN, CDR2 SYDVKM. The CDR3 loop is CASSSDPGQLSYSNQPQHF. In DNA form, the CDR3 reads TGTGCCAGCAGTTCCGATCCGGGACAGCTCAGCTATAGCAATCAGCCCCAGCATTTT.

The genes are TRBV29-1 and TRBJ2-2; TRBD1 is a possible D gene (5 bases). Trimming cost V 5 bases and J 4 bases, with 11 bases left between them. The CDR3 is 13 amino acids. Germline V gene data show CDR1 as SQVTM and CDR2 as ANQGSEA. CDR3 sequence: CSVSWGTTGELFF. The DNA of the CDR3 is TGCAGCGTTTCCTGGGGCACCACCGGGGAGCTGTTTTTT.

This clonotype was picked up a small number of times. The V and J genes are TRBV29-1 and TRBJ1-2, with 8 nucleotides matching TRBD1. This CDR3 is 11 amino acids long. The germline CDR1 and CDR2 sequences are SQVTM and ANQGSEA. The ends lost 6 bases at V and 8 bases at J; junction bases unmatched: 5. Here the CDR3 DNA reads TGCAGCGTCGACAGGGGAGGCGGCTACACCTTC. It specifies CSVDRGGGYTF.

This clonotype was seen a handful of times. The V and J genes are TRBV27 and TRBJ2-1; 13 positions match TRBD2. V lost 4 bases and J lost 4; bases outside the gene matches: 4. Germline CDR1 MNHEY, CDR2 SMNVEV (reference sequence). This CDR3 is 16 amino acids long. The CDR3 spells CASSWTSGGYYNEQFF. CDR3 bases: TGTGCCAGCAGTTGGACTAGCGGGGGCTATTACAATGAGCAGTTCTTC.

Ten or more counts support this clonotype. J is TRBJ1-1 and V is TRBV7-9; weak D call: TRBD1 (5 bases). V was pared by 0 bases and J by 0 bases, with 14 bases between. The CDR3 spans 17 residues. The germline gives CDR1 SEHNR, CDR2 FQNEAQ (reference sequence). For the CDR3, the DNA is TGTGCCAGCAGCTTAGCGTCCGGGGGAAGACTGAACACTGAAGCTTTCTTT. Its protein product is CASSLASGGRLNTEAFF.

This clonotype was detected ten times or more. This sequence joins TRBV7-2 and TRBJ2-3; tentatively, D is TRBD2 (5 bases). The CDR3 is 15 residues long. CDR1 is SGHTA and CDR2 is FQGNSA in the germline V gene. V gave up 1 base and J gave up 4 bases, with 12 bases separating them. CDR3 region: CASSLVPSLADTQYF. Here the CDR3 DNA reads TGTGCCAGCAGCTTAGTCCCTAGCTTGGCAGATACGCAGTATTTT.

There are a few counts of this clonotype. The V gene is TRBV11-2, the J gene TRBJ2-1; 7 nucleotides match TRBD1. Germline values: CDR1 SGHAT, CDR2 FQNNGV. Trimming cost V 0 bases and J 12 bases; bases outside gene matches: 2. The CDR3 covers 12 residues. This chain's CDR3 is CASSLDRQGQFF. The CDR3 DNA follows: TGTGCCAGCAGCTTAGACAGACAGGGGCAGTTCTTC.